This T cell receptor beta chain was sequenced in a study of T-cell memory formation after mild COVID-19. As for the study in general: TCR clusters were mostly donor specific.

This CDR3 contains 15 residues. The V gene end was trimmed by 0 bases and the J gene end by 7 bases; junction bases not matched to a gene: 3. Germline loops: CDR1 MNHEY, CDR2 SVGAGI. TCRdb reprocessed the 5' RACE reads with MiXCR, giving one entry per CDR3 protein. The table lists around 310,000 distinct CDR3 sequences, around an eighth of them singletons. V and J are TRBV6-5 and TRBJ2-3, with 11 bases lining up with TRBD2. The sample taken for sequencing was PBMCs or a T cell subset sorted from them (not recorded which). The clonotype originates from a man younger than 30 who had mild COVID-19 (a few samples of this study predate the infection). Cell type and time point are not known. CDR3 nucleotides: TGTGCCAGCAGTTACTCTAGCGGGGGGGCCAATACGCAGTATTTT. This sequence encodes CASSYSSGGANTQYF.